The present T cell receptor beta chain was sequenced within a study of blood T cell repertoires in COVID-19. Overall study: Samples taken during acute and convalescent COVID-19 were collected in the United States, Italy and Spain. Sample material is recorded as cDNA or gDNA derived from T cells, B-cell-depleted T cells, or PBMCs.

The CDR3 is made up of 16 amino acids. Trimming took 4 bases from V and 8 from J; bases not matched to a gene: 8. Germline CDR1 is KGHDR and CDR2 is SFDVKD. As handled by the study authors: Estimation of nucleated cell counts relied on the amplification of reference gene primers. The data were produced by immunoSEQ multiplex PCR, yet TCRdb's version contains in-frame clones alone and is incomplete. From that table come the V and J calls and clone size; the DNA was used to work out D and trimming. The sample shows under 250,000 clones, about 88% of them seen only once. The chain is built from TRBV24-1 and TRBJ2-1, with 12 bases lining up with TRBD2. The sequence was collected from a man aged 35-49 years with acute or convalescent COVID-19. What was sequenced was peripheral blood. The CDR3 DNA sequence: TGTGCCACCAGTGAGACTAGCGGGAGTCGAGTCTATGAGCAGTTCTTC. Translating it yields CATSETSGSRVYEQFF.